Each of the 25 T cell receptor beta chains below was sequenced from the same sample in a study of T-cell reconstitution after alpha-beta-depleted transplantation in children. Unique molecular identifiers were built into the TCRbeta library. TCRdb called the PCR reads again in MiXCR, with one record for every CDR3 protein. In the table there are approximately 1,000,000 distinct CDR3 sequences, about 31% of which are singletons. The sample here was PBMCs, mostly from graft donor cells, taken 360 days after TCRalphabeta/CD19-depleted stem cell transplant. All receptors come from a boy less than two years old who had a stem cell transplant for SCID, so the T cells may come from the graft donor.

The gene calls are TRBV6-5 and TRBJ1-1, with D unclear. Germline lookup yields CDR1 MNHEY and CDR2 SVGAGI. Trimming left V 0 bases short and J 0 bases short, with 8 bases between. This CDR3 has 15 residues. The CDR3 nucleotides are TGTGCCAGCAGTTACTCGAACTGGCTGAACACTGAAGCTTTCTTT. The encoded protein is CASSYSNWLNTEAFF.

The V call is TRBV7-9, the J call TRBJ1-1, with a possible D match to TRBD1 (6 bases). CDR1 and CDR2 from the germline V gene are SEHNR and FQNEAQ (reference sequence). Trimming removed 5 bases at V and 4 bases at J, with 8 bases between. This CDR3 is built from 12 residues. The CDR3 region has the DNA TGTGCCAGCAGCGGGACACGCACTGAAGCTTTCTTT. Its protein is CASSGTRTEAFF.

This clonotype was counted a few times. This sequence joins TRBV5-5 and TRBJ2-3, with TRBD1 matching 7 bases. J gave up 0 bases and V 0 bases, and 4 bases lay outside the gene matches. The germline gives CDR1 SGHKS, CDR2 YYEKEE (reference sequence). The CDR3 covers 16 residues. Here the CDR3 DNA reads TGTGCCAGCAGCTTGGGGCCGGGACAGAGCACAGATACGCAGTATTTT. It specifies CASSLGPGQSTDTQYF.

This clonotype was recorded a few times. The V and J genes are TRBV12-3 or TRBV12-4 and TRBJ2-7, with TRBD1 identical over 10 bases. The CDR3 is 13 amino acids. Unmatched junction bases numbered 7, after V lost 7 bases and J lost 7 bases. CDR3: CASKRQGAGEQYF. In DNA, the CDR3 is TGTGCCAGCAAACGACAGGGGGCGGGAGAGCAGTACTTC.

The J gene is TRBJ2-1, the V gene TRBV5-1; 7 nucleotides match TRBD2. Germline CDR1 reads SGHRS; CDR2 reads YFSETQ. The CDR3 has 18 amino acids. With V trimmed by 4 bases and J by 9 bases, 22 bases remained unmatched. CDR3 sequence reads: CASSPGLSTKRGLSEQFF. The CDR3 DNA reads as TGCGCCAGCAGCCCAGGGCTTTCTACTAAGCGGGGTCTCAGTGAGCAGTTCTTC.

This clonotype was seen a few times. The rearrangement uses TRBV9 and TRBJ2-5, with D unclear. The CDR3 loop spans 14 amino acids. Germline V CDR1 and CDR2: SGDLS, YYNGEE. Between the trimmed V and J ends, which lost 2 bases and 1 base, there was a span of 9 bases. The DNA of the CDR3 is TGTGCCAGCAGCGTTACTACCTCCCAAGAGACCCAGTACTTC. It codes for CASSVTTSQETQYF.

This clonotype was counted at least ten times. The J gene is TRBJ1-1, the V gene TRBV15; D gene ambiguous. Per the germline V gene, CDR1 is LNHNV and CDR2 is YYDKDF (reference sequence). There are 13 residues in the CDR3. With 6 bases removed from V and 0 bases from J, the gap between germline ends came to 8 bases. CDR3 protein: CATSWSLNTEAFF. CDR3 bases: TGTGCCACCAGTTGGAGCCTGAACACTGAAGCTTTCTTT.

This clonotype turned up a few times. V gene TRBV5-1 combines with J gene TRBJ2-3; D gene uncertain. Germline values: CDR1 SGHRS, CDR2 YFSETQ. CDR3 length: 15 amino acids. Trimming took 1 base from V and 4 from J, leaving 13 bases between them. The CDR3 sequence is CASSLYPEFSDTQYF. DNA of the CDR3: TGCGCCAGCAGCTTGTACCCAGAATTCTCAGATACGCAGTATTTT.

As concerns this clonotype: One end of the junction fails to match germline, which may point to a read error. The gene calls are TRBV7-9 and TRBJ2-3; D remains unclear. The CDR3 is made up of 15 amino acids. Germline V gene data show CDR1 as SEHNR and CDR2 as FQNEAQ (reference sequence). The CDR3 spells CASSCKESSADTEYF. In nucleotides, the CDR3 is TGTGCCAGCAGCTGCAAGGAGAGTTCGGCAGATACGGAGTATTTT.

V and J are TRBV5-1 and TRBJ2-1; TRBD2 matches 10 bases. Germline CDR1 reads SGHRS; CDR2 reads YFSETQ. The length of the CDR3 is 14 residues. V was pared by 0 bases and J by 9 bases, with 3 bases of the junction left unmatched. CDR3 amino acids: CASSLALAGIEQFF. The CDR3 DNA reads TGCGCCAGCAGCTTGGCACTAGCGGGGATTGAGCAGTTCTTC.

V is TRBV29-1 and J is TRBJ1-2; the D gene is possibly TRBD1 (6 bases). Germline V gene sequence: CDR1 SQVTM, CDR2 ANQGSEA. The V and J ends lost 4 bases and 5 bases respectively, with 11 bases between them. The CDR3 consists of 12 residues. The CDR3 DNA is TGCAGCGTTGCCCGGGACACTTATGGCTACACCTTC. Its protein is CSVARDTYGYTF.

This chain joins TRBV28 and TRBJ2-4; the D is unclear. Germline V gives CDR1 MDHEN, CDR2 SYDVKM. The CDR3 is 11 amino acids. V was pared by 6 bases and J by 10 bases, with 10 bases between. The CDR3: CASSLAKIQYF. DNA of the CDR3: TGTGCCAGCAGCCTTGCTAAGATTCAGTACTTC.

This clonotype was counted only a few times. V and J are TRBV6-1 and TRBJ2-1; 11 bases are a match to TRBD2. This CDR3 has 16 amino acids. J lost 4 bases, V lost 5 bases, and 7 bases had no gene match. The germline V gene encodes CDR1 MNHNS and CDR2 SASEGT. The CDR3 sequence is CASSQVGLAGYNEQFF. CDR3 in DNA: TGTGCCAGCAGTCAGGTTGGACTAGCGGGTTACAATGAGCAGTTCTTC.

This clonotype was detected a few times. The CDR3, as DNA: TGTGCCAGCAGCTTGTTATATCAGGGAATGAACACCGGGGAGCTGTTTTTT. Protein: CASSLLYQGMNTGELFF. V usage is TRBV5-5 and J usage is TRBJ2-2, with D perhaps TRBD1 (5 bases). This CDR3 comprises 17 residues. V lost 1 base to trimming and J lost 1 base, with 14 bases between them. Germline V gene sequence: CDR1 SGHKS, CDR2 YYEKEE (reference sequence).

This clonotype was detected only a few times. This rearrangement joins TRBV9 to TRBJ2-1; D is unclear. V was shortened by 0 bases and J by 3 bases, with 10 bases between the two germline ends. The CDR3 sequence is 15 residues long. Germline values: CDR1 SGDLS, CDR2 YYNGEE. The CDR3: CASSVEPVIYNEQFF. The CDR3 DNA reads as TGTGCCAGCAGCGTAGAGCCGGTTATCTACAATGAGCAGTTCTTC.

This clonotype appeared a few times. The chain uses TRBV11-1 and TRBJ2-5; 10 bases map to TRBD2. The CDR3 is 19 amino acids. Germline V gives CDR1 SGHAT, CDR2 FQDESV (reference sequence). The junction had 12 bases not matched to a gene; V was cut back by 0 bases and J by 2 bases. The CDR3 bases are TGTGCCAGCAGCTTAGCCCGCGGTGGACTAGCGGCAATTCAAGAGACCCAGTACTTC. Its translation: CASSLARGGLAAIQETQYF.

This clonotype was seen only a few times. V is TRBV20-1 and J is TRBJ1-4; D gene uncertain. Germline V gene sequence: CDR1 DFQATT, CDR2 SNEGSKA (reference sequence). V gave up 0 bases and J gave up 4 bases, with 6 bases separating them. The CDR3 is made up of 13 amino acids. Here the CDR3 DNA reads TGCAGTGCTAGAGAACAGTTTAATGAAAAACTGTTTTTT. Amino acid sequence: CSAREQFNEKLFF.

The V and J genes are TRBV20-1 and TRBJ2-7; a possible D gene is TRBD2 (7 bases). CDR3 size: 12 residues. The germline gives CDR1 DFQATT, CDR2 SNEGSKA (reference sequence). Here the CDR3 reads CSQGWGGYEQYF. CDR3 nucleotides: TGCAGCCAGGGGTGGGGAGGGTACGAGCAGTACTTC.

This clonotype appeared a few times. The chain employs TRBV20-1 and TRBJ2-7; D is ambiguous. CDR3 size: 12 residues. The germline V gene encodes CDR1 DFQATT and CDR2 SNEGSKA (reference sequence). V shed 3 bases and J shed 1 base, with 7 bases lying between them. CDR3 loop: CSARLRSYEQYF. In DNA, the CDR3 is TGCAGTGCTAGGCTCAGATCCTACGAGCAGTACTTC.

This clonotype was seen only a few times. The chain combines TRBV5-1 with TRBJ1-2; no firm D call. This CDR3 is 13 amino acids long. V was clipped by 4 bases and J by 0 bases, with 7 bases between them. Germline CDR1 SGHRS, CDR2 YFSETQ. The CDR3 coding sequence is TGCGCCAGCAGCGAAAGGACTAACTATGGCTACACCTTC. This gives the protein CASSERTNYGYTF.

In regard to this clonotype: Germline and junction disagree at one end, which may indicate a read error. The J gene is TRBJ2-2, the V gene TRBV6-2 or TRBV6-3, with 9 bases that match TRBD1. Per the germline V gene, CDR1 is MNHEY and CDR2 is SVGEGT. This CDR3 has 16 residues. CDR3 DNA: TGTGCCAGCAGCTACTACAGGGGGCGACGCACCGGGGAGCTGTTTTTT. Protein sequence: CASSYYRGRRTGELFF.

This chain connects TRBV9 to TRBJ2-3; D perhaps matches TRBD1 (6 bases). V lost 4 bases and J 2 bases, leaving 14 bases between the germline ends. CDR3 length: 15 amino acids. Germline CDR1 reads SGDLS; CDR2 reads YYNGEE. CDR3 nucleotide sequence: TGTGCCAGCAGCCCCGGACAGAGGAACACAGATACGCAGTATTTT. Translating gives CASSPGQRNTDTQYF. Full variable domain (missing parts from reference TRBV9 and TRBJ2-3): DSGVTQTPKHLITATGQRVTLRCSPRSGDLSVYWYQQSLDQGLQFLIQYYNGEERAKGNILERFSAQQFPDLHSELNLSSLELGDSALYFCASSPGQRNTDTQYFGPGTRLTVL.

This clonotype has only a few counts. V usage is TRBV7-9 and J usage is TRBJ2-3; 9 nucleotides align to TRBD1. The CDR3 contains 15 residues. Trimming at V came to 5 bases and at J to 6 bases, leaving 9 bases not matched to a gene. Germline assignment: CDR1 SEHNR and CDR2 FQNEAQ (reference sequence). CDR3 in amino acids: CASSPGDRVFDTQYF. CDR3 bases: TGTGCCAGCAGCCCCGGGGACAGGGTCTTTGATACGCAGTATTTT.

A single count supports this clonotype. CDR3 residues: CASRVGAKEEQYF. As DNA, the CDR3 is TGCGCCAGCAGGGTAGGGGCCAAGGAGGAGCAGTACTTC. This chain uses TRBV5-1 with TRBJ2-7; possibly TRBD1 for D (5 bases). The CDR3 length is 13 residues. Deletions cut 5 bases from V and 7 bases from J, with 16 bases between. Germline CDR1 reads SGHRS; CDR2 reads YFSETQ. The full variable domain, in which reference TRBV5-1 and TRBJ2-7 provide the parts outside the CDR3, is KAGVTQTPRYLIKTRGQQVTLSCSPISGHRSVSWYQQTPGQGLQFLFEYFSETQRNKGNFPGRFSGRQFSNSRSEMNVSTLELGDSALYLCASRVGAKEEQYFGPGTRLTVT.

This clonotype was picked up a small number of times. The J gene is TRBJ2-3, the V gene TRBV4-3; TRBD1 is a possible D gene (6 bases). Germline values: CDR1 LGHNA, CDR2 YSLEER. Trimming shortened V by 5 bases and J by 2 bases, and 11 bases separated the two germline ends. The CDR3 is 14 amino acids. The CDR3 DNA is TGCGCCAGCAGCAAGAGGGGGAACACAGATACGCAGTATTTT. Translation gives CASSKRGNTDTQYF.